This T cell receptor beta chain was recorded in a study of T cell responses to AZD1222 COVID-19 vaccine. The V gene's germline CDR1 is ENHRY and CDR2 SYGVKD. CDR3 length equals 14 residues. The V end was cut by 0 bases, the J end by 6 bases, with 12 bases between. Profiled with immunoSEQ multiplex PCR; TCRdb holds only in-frame clones, not every one. The sample has some 100,000 clones, 87% seen once. The input for sequencing was peripheral blood, taken on day 0 of AZD1222 vaccination. This receptor was taken from an adult in good health. V usage is TRBV10-3 and J usage is TRBJ2-7, with D possibly being TRBD2 (5 bases). The CDR3 bases are TGTGCCATCAGTGAGTCTAACCAGGCGGGCGAGCAGTACTTC. This sequence encodes CAISESNQAGEQYF.